The clone carrying this TCR beta chain occurred many times. This entry comes from a study of neurological immune-mediated disorders. The unsorted libraries were made from 2 million PBMCs kept at -80 C. Germline V CDR1 and CDR2: MGHRA, YSYEKL. Trimming shortened V by 4 bases and J by 7 bases, and 17 bases separated the two germline ends. The CDR3 runs 15 residues. In each sequencing run, over 180 million TCR-beta sequences were generated from 15-18 subjects. TCRdb used MiXCR to reprocess the 5' RACE reads, holding one entry per CDR3 protein. Among around 29,000 distinct CDR3 sequences, around 10% were seen once, and the ten largest hold 5.8%.

The sequence derives from a woman in her sixties in good health. Specimen: PBMCs. The gene calls are TRBV4-1 and TRBJ2-1; tentatively, D is TRBD1 (6 bases). CDR3 DNA sequence: TGCGCCAGCAGCCCACAGGGTGGCGGTAGTAATGAGCAGTTCTTC. Its translation is CASSPQGGGSNEQFF.